This T cell receptor (beta chain) was profiled in a study of blood T cell repertoires in COVID-19. Study at large: Spain, Italy and the United States supplied samples that represented acute and convalescent COVID-19. Sources were T cells, B-cell-depleted T cells, or PBMCs; the material itself was cDNA or gDNA.

Trimming cost V 4 bases and J 14 bases, with 24 bases left between them. CDR3 length: 15 amino acids. Germline V gene lookup returns CDR1 SGHRS and CDR2 YFSETQ. Per the original methods: Amplification with reference gene primers provided the estimates of nucleated cell counts. The table came from immunoSEQ multiplex PCR; TCRdb's copy has only in-frame clones and leaves some out. V and J calls and clone size are given by that table; D and trimming were obtained from the DNA. The sample includes 65,000 to 75,000 clones, 80% of them seen just once. This TCR came from a human donor in a cohort sampled during active COVID-19. The material sequenced was peripheral blood. The chain couples TRBV5-1 to TRBJ1-4; no clear D gene. The CDR3 region is CASSTEGQVMKRLFF. The CDR3 nucleotides are TGCGCCAGCAGCACGGAGGGTCAGGTAATGAAAAGGCTGTTTTTT.